These T cell receptor beta chains were read from a single sample in a study of blood T cell repertoires in COVID-19. The repertoire was sequenced with immunoSEQ multiplex PCR; TCRdb's copy has only in-frame clones and lacks some. The sample shows 65,000 or so clones, 75% to 85% of them seen only once. Material for sequencing was peripheral blood. Receptor source: an elderly man with acute or convalescent COVID-19. CDR3s include the opening cysteine and the closing phenylalanine or tryptophan. Fields, in order: J gene, D gene, clone size, V gene, CDR3 protein, CDR3 DNA. D genes are given only for firm matches. The size field is filled for only some rows; it gives once, few, many or a size class.

>TRBJ2-7|NA|NA|TRBV18
CASSPGLEEQYF
TGTGCCAGCTCACCGGGACTCGAAGAGCAGTACTTC
>TRBJ2-3|TRBD1|NA|TRBV6-5
CASRDRGMDTQYF
TGTGCCAGCAGGGACAGGGGGATGGATACGCAGTATTTT
>TRBJ2-1|TRBD2|NA|TRBV11-2
CASSLDLFVAGYNEQFF
TGTGCCAGCAGCTTAGACTTGTTTGTAGCGGGTTACAATGAGCAGTTCTTC
>TRBJ1-2|TRBD1|NA|TRBV5-5
CASSLIDRDLPNYGYTF
TGTGCCAGCAGTTTAATTGACAGGGACTTACCTAACTATGGCTACACCTTC
>TRBJ1-5|TRBD1|NA|TRBV18
CASSQVDRGLQPQHF
TGTGCCAGCTCACAAGTTGACAGGGGCCTACAGCCCCAGCATTTT
>TRBJ1-2|NA|NA|TRBV10-3
CAISDPGLSLYGYTF
TGTGCCATCAGTGACCCAGGACTTTCACTCTATGGCTACACCTTC
>TRBJ1-2|TRBD1|few|TRBV6-1
CASSEPLRTGRGDYGYTF
TGTGCCAGCAGTGAACCCCTCCGGACAGGGAGAGGTGACTATGGCTACACCTTC
>TRBJ1-1|NA|NA|TRBV10-3
CAITREVDTEAFF
TGTGCCATCACGCGGGAGGTGGACACTGAAGCTTTCTTT
>TRBJ2-3|TRBD2|few|TRBV27
CASSFPSGLLYF
TGTGCCAGCAGTTTCCCTAGCGGGTTATTGTATTTT
>TRBJ1-1|NA|NA|TRBV7-9
CASSLSGGQNTEAFF
TGTGCCAGCAGCTTAAGCGGGGGACAGAACACTGAAGCTTTCTTT
>TRBJ1-4|NA|NA|TRBV5-8
CASSIRGYNEKLFF
TGTGCCAGCAGCATCCGGGGATATAATGAAAAACTGTTTTTT
>TRBJ1-5|NA|NA|TRBV5-5
CASSLGGREQPQHF
TGTGCCAGCAGCTTGGGGGGGAGGGAACAGCCCCAGCATTTT
>TRBJ1-2|NA|NA|TRBV15
CATRMPGVYGYTF
TGTGCCACCAGAATGCCAGGGGTCTATGGCTACACCTTC
>TRBJ2-7|TRBD2|NA|TRBV5-1
CASSKNPGTSGEQYF
TGCGCCAGCAGCAAGAACCCCGGGACTAGCGGCGAGCAGTACTTC
>TRBJ2-3|TRBD1|once|TRBV29-1
CSVDRGTGADTQYF
TGCAGCGTAGACAGGGGTACGGGCGCAGATACGCAGTATTTT
>TRBJ2-2|TRBD1|NA|TRBV19
CASSILGTANTGELFF
TGTGCCAGTAGTATATTGGGGACAGCGAACACCGGGGAGCTGTTTTTT
>TRBJ1-5|NA|NA|TRBV15
CATSRGGGSNQPQHF
TGTGCCACCAGCAGAGGGGGGGGAAGCAATCAGCCCCAGCATTTT
>TRBJ2-5|TRBD2|NA|TRBV20-1
CSASGSGGLWGETQYF
TGCAGTGCTAGTGGTAGCGGGGGCCTCTGGGGGGAGACCCAGTACTTC
>TRBJ1-1|TRBD1|NA|TRBV18
CASSPDRGLEAFF
TGTGCCAGCTCACCAGACAGGGGGCTTGAAGCTTTCTTT
>TRBJ2-1|NA|NA|TRBV6-6
CASTSAGRYNEQFF
TGTGCCAGCACGTCGGCGGGGCGGTACAATGAGCAGTTCTTC
>TRBJ2-1|NA|NA|TRBV2
CASSDGGTGGEQFF
TGTGCCAGCAGTGACGGGGGGACAGGTGGCGAGCAGTTCTTC
>TRBJ1-4|TRBD1|NA|TRBV6-5
CASSYQGRGNEKLFF
TGTGCCAGCAGTTACCAGGGCAGGGGGAATGAAAAACTGTTTTTT
>TRBJ1-5|TRBD1|few|TRBV6-6
CASTREGGTGLFEDSNQPQHF
TGTGCCAGCACTCGGGAGGGCGGGACAGGGTTGTTCGAAGATAGCAATCAGCCCCAGCATTTT
>TRBJ1-2|TRBD1|NA|TRBV5-6
CASSAGRTGPGGYTF
TGTGCCAGCAGCGCGGGCAGGACAGGGCCGGGTGGCTACACCTTC
>TRBJ2-5|NA|NA|TRBV5-5
CASSLGVGEETQYF
TGTGCCAGCAGCTTGGGGGTAGGAGAGGAGACCCAGTACTTC
>TRBJ1-6|NA|NA|TRBV2
CATSQKGPLHF
TGTGCCACCTCCCAAAAGGGGCCCCTCCACTTT
>TRBJ1-2|TRBD1|NA|TRBV27
CASRRTGVGGYTF
TGTGCCAGCAGGCGGACAGGGGTGGGCGGCTACACCTTC
>TRBJ2-2|NA|NA|TRBV10-2
CASSQAPTYTGELFF
TGCGCCAGCAGCCAGGCGCCCACGTACACCGGGGAGCTGTTTTTT